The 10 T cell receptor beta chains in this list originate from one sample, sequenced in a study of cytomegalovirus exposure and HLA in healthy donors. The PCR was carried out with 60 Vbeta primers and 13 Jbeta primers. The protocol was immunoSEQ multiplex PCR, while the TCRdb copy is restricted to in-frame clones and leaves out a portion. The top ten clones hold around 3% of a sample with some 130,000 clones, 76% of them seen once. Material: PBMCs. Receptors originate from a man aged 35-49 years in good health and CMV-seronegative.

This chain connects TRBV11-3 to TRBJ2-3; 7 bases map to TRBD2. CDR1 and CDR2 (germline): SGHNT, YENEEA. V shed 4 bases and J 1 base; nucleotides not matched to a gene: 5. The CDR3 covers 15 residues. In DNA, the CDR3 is TGTGCCAGCAGCTCAAAGGCGGGGGGCACAGATACGCAGTATTTT. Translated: CASSSKAGGTDTQYF.

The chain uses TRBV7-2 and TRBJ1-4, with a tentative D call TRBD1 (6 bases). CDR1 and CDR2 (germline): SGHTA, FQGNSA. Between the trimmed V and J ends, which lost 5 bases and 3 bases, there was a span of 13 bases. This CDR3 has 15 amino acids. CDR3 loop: CASSVTGMANEKLFF. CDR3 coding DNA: TGTGCCAGCAGCGTAACAGGGATGGCTAATGAAAAACTGTTTTTT.

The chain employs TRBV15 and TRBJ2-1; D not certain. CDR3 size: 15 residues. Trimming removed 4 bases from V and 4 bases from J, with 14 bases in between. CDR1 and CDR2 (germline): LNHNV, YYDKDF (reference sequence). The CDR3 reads CATSNLSLVYNEQFF. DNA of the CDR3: TGTGCCACCAGCAACTTAAGTCTAGTTTACAATGAGCAGTTCTTC.

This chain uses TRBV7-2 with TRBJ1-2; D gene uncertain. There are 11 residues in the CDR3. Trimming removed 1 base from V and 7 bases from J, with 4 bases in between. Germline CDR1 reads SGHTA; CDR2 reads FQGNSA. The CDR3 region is CASSLVSGYTF. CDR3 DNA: TGTGCCAGCAGCTTAGTCTCTGGCTACACCTTC.

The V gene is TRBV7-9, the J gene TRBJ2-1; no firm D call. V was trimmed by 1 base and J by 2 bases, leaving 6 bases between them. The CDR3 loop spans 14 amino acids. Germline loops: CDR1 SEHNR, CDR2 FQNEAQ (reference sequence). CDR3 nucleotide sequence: TGTGCCAGCAGCTTAGGCCAGGCCTACAATGAGCAGTTCTTC. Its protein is CASSLGQAYNEQFF.

The CDR3 spells CASSQDTGANTEAFF. In DNA form, the CDR3 reads TGCGCCAGCAGCCAAGATACAGGGGCGAACACTGAAGCTTTCTTT. The V and J genes are TRBV4-3 and TRBJ1-1, with 7 bases identical to TRBD1. The J segment lost 1 base and the V segment lost 0 bases, leaving 2 bases of the junction unmatched. Germline values: CDR1 LGHNA, CDR2 YSLEER. The CDR3 is 15 residues long.

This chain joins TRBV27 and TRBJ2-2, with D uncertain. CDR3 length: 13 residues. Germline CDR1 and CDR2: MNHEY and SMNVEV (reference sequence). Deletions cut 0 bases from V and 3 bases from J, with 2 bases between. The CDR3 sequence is CASSLSDTGELFF. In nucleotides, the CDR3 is TGTGCCAGCAGTTTATCCGACACCGGGGAGCTGTTTTTT.

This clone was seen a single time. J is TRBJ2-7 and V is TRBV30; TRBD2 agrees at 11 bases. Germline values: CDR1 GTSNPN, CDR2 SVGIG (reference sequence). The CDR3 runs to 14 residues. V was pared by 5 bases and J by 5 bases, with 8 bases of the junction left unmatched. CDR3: CAWEVAGGPNEQYF. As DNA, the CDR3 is TGTGCCTGGGAGGTAGCGGGAGGGCCGAACGAGCAGTACTTC. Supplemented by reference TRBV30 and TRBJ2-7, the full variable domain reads SQTIHQWPATLVQPVGSPLSLECTVEGTSNPNLYWYRQAAGRGLQLLFYSVGIGQISSEVPQNLSASRPQDRQFILSSKKLLLSDSGFYLCAWEVAGGPNEQYFGPGTRLTVT.

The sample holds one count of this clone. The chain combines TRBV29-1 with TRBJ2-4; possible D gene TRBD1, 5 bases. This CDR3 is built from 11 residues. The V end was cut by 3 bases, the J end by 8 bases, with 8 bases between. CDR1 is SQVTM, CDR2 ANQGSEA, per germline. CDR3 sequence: CSVDLGDIQYF. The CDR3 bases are TGCAGCGTTGATTTAGGGGACATTCAGTACTTC.

The CDR3 protein is CAIRNDRGPDTEAFF. The DNA for the CDR3 is TGTGCCATCAGGAACGACAGGGGGCCGGATACTGAAGCTTTCTTT. V and J are TRBV10-3 and TRBJ1-1; TRBD1 matches at 10 bases. CDR3 size: 15 residues. V shed 6 bases, J shed 5 bases, and the junction held 9 bases outside the gene matches. Germline values: CDR1 ENHRY, CDR2 SYGVKD.